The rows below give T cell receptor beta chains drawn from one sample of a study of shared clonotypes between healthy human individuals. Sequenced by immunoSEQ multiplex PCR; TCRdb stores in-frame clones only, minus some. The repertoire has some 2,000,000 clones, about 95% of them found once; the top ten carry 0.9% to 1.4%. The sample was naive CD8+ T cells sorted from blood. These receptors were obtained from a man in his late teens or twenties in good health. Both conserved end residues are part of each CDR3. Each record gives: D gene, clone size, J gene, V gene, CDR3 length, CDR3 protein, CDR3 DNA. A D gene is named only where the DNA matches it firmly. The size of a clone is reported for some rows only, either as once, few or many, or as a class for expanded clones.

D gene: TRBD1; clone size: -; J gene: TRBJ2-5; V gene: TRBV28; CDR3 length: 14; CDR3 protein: CASSYQGAWETQYF; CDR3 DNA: TGTGCCAGCAGTTATCAGGGGGCGTGGGAGACCCAGTACTTC
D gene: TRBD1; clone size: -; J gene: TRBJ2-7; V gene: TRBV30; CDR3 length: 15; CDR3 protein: CAWSRDSHRPYEQYF; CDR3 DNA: TGTGCCTGGAGTCGGGACAGCCACAGGCCCTACGAGCAGTACTTC
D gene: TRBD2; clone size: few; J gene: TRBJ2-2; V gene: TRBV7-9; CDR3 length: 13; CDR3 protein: CASSTSETGELFF; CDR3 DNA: TGTGCCAGCAGCACTAGCGAAACCGGGGAGCTGTTTTTT
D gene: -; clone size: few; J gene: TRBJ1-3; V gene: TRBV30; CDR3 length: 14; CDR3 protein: CAWSPGRARNTIYF; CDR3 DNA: TGTGCCTGGAGCCCCGGAAGGGCCAGAAACACCATATATTTT
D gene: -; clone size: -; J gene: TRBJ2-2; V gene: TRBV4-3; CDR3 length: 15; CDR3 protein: CASSQDPSDGGELFF; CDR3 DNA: TGCGCCAGCAGCCAAGATCCCTCCGACGGCGGGGAGCTGTTTTTT
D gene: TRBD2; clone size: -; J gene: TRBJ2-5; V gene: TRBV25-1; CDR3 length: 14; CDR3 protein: CASSGREGTGAQYF; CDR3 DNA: TGTGCCAGCAGTGGGCGGGAGGGGACGGGGGCCCAGTACTTC
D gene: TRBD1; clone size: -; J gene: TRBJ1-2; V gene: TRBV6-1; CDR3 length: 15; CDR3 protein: CASSEVRGLNYGYTF; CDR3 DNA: TGTGCCAGCAGTGAAGTAAGGGGGCTGAACTATGGCTACACCTTC
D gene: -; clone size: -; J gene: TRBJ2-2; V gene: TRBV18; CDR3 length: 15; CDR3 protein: CASSPLSAQTGELFF; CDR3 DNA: TGTGCCAGCTCACCCCTATCGGCCCAGACCGGGGAGCTGTTTTTT
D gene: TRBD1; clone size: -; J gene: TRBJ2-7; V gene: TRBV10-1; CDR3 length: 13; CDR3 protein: CASSPTGGYEQYF; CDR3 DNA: TGCGCCAGCAGCCCGACAGGGGGCTACGAGCAGTACTTC
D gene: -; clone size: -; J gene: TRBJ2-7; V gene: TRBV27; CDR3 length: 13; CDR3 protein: CASHKRLGGEQYF; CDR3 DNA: TGTGCCAGCCACAAGAGGCTGGGGGGCGAGCAGTACTTC
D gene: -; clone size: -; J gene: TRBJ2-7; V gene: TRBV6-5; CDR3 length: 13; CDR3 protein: CASSYPEGNEQYF; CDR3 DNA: TGTGCCAGCAGTTACCCCGAGGGGAACGAGCAGTACTTC
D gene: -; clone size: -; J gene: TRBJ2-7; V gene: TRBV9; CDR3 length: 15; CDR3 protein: CASSGHWEGAYEQYF; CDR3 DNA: TGTGCCAGCAGCGGCCACTGGGAGGGGGCCTACGAGCAGTACTTC
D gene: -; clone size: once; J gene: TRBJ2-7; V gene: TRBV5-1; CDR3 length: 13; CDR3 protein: CASSHGPTYEQYF; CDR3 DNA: TGCGCCAGCAGCCACGGACCGACCTACGAGCAGTACTTC
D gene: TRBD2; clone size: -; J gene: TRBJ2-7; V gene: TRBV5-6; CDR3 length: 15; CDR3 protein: CASSLRGGGTYEQYF; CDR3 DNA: TGTGCCAGCAGCTTGCGCGGGGGAGGGACCTACGAGCAGTACTTC
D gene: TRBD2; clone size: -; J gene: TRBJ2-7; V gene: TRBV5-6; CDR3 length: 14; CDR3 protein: CASSSGVTNYEQYF; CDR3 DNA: TGTGCCAGCAGCAGCGGGGTGACGAACTACGAGCAGTACTTC
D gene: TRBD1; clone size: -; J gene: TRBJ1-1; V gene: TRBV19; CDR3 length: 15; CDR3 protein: CASSITTGDLAEAFF; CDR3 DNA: TGTGCCAGTAGTATCACAACAGGGGACTTGGCTGAAGCTTTCTTT
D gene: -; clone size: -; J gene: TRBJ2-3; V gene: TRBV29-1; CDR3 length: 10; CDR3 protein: CSSRSDTQYF; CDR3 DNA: TGCAGCTCCCGGTCAGATACGCAGTATTTT
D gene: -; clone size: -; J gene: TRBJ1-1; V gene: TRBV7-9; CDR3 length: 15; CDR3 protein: CASSSKGHLNTEAFF; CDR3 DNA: TGTGCCAGCAGCTCTAAGGGACATTTGAACACTGAAGCTTTCTTT
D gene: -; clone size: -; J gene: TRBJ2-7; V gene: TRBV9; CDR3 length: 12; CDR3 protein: CASSAQGGEQYF; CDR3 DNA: TGTGCCAGCAGCGCTCAGGGGGGCGAGCAGTACTTC
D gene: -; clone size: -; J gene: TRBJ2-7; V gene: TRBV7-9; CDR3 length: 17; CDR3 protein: CASSSSETGGLSYEQYF; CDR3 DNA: TGTGCCAGCAGCTCAAGTGAGACAGGTGGGCTCTCCTACGAGCAGTACTTC
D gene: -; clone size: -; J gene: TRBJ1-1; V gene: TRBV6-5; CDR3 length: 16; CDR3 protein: CASSYSLVGVNTEAFF; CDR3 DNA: TGTGCCAGCAGTTACTCGTTAGTCGGGGTGAACACTGAAGCTTTCTTT
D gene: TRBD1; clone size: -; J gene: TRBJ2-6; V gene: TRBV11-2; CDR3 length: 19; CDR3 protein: CASSLPAGGFRTGANVLTF; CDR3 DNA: TGTGCCAGCAGCTTACCCGCAGGGGGCTTCAGGACTGGGGCCAACGTCCTGACTTTC
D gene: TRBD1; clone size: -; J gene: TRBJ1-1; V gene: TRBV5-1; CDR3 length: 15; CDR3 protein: CASSSGQGLNTEAFF; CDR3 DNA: TGCGCCAGCAGCTCTGGACAGGGGCTGAACACTGAAGCTTTCTTT
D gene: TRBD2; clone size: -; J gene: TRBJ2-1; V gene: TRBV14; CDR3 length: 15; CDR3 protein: CASSPASGYHNEQFF; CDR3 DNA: TGTGCCAGCAGCCCAGCTAGCGGGTACCACAATGAGCAGTTCTTC
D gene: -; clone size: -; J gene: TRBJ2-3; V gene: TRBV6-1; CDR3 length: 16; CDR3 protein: CASSELANGNTDTQYF; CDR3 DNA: TGTGCCAGCAGTGAATTAGCTAACGGGAACACAGATACGCAGTATTTT